This entry is about one T cell receptor (beta chain). The data were taken from a study of OX40 agonist ivuxolimab in advanced cancers. The protocol was immunoSEQ multiplex PCR, while the TCRdb copy is restricted to in-frame clones and leaves out a portion. Seen here are 65,000 to 100,000 clones, around 94% observed once, and the top ten hold roughly 9.8%. V shed 1 base and J shed 2 bases, with 5 bases lying between them. The length of the CDR3 is 13 residues. CDR1 and CDR2 from the germline V gene are SGHAT and FQDESV (reference sequence). The J gene is TRBJ2-5, the V gene TRBV11-1; D ambiguous. The source material was CD4+ or CD8+ T cells sorted from blood, sampled in a trial of the OX40 agonist ivuxolimab. This sequence originates from an adult with an advanced solid tumor such as melanoma, head and neck, liver or kidney cancer. CDR3 sequence reads: CASSLVPQETQYF. The CDR3 DNA is TGTGCCAGCAGCTTAGTTCCTCAAGAGACCCAGTACTTC.